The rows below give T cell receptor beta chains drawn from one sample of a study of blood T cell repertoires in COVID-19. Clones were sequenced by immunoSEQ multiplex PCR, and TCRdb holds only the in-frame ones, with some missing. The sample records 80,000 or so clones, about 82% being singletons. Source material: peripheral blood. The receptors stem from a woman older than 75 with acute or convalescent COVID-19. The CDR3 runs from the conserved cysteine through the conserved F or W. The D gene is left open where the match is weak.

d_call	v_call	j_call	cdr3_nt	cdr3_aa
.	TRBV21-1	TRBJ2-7	TGTGCCAGCATCGGACAGCTATACGAGCAGTACTTC	CASIGQLYEQYF
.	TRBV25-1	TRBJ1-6	TGTGCCAGCAGTGAATATGCGGGGGGCGGTTCACCCCTCCACTTT	CASSEYAGGGSPLHF
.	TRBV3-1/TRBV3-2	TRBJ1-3	TGTGCCAGCAGTCCAACATCCAGGGTAGGAAACACCATATATTTT	CASSPTSRVGNTIYF
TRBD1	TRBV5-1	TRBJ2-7	TGCGCCAGCACCCAGGACAGGGACTTCTACGAGCAGTACTTC	CASTQDRDFYEQYF
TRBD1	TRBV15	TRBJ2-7	TGTGCCACCAGCAGAGCGACAGGGGGGACTTACGAGCAGTACTTC	CATSRATGGTYEQYF
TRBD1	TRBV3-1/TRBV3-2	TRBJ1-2	TGTGCCAGCAGCCATCCGGGACAGGTCGGTAGTGGCTACACCTTC	CASSHPGQVGSGYTF
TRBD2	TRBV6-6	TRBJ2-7	TGTGCCAGCAGCCCGACTAGCGGGGTTGCCTACGAGCAGTACTTC	CASSPTSGVAYEQYF
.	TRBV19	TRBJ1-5	TGTGCCAGTAGGTCGGGACACTATAGCAATCAGCCCCAGCATTTT	CASRSGHYSNQPQHF
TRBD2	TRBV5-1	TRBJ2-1	TGCGCCAGCAGCTTGGTTGGGGCTAGCGGCGGGTACAATGAGCAGTTCTTC	CASSLVGASGGYNEQFF
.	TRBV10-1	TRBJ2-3	TGCGCCAGCAGTGCCTACTTGACAGGTTCCGATACGCAGTATTTT	CASSAYLTGSDTQYF